This note documents a single TCR beta chain sequence. Original methodology: Reference gene primer amplification gave nucleated cell count estimates. Sequencing was performed with immunoSEQ multiplex PCR; in TCRdb, only in-frame clones are kept and a portion is missing. The DNA gave D and trimming, while V, J and clone size come from that table. This table holds 250,000 to 300,000 clones, 91% found once. The sample originates from a study of blood T cell repertoires in COVID-19. For the study at large: Samples representing acute and convalescent COVID-19 were sourced from the United States, Italy and Spain. Sample material is recorded as cDNA or gDNA derived from T cells, B-cell-depleted T cells, or PBMCs.

The J segment lost 6 bases and the V segment lost 5 bases, leaving 6 bases of the junction unmatched. From germline, CDR1 is KGHDR and CDR2 SFDVKD. The CDR3 is 15 amino acids. Cohort placement rested on clinical history that participants reported themselves. This clonotype originated in a human donor in a cohort exposed to, infected with or recovered from COVID-19 (not recorded which). The donor label of this sample is uncertain. The rearrangement uses TRBV24-1 and TRBJ1-5; TRBD1 agrees at 10 bases. Specimen: PBMCs or T cells enriched from blood (not recorded which). The CDR3: CATSAADRGSQPQHF. Written as DNA, the CDR3 is TGTGCCACCAGTGCCGCGGACAGGGGGTCTCAGCCCCAGCATTTT.